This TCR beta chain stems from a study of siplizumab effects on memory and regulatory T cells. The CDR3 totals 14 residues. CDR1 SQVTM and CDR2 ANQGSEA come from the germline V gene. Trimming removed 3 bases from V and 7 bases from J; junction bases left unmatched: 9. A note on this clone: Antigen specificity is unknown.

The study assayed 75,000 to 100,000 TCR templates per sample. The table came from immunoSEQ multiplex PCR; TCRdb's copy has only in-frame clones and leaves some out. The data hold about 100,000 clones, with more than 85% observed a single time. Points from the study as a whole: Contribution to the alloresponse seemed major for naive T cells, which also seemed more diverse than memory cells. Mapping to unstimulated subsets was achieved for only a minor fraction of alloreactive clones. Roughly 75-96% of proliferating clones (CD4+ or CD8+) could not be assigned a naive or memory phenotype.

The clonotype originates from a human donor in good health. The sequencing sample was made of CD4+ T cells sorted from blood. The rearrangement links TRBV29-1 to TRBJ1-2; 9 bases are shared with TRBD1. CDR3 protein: CSVDSTGGWVGYTF. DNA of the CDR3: TGCAGCGTTGATTCTACAGGGGGCTGGGTTGGCTACACCTTC.